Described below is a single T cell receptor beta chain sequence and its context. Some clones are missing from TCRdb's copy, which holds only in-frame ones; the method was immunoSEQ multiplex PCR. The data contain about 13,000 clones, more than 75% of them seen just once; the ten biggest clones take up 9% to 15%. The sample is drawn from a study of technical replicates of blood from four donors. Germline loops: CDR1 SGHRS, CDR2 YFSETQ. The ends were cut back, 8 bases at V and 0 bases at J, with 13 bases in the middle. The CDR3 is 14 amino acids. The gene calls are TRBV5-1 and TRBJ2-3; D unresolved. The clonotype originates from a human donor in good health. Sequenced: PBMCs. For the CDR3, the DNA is TGCGCCAGTCACTCCCAGGCGAGCACAGATACGCAGTATTTT. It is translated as CASHSQASTDTQYF.